The clone carrying this T cell receptor beta chain has only a few counts. The antigen is unknown. The source of the sample is a study of T cells in Graves' hyperthyroidism and ophthalmopathy. Study-level findings and limits: Researchers found most expanded thyroid clonotypes above 0.001 in blood as well.

CDR3 length equals 12 residues. V lost 6 bases and J lost 9, with 14 bases in between. RNA transcripts yielded amplified TCR beta CDR3 regions. A set of HTBI primers served as the primers for a first-round RT-PCR of the TCR CDR3. TCRdb recomputed calls from the multiplex PCR reads with MiXCR, one row per CDR3 protein. The sample shows roughly 250,000 distinct CDR3 sequences, about 20% of them seen only once. This sequence joins TRBV12-3 or TRBV12-4 and TRBJ1-1; a possible D gene is TRBD1 (6 bases). Sequenced: blood. This clonotype originated in a man between 25 and 39 years old with Graves' ophthalmopathy. DNA of the CDR3: TGTGCCAGCAGGTGGACAGCTGAAAAAGCTTTCTTT. Its protein product is CASRWTAEKAFF.